These T cell receptor beta chains were read from a single sample in a study of CD8+CD57+ T cells in acquired aplastic anemia. MiXCR was run by TCRdb on the reads, yielding one entry per CDR3 protein. The data show about 160,000 distinct CDR3 sequences, 70% to 75% seen once. Sequenced sample: sorted CD4+, CD8+, or CD8+CD57+ T cells (not recorded which) from PBMCs. These TCRs come from a human donor with aplastic anemia. Both conserved end residues are part of each CDR3. The order of the fields is J gene, D gene, clone size, V gene, CDR3 DNA, CDR3 protein. A D gene is named only where the DNA matches it firmly. The size of a clone is reported for some rows only, either as once, few or many, or as a class for expanded clones.

j_call: TRBJ2-7; d_call: TRBD2; clone_size: .; v_call: TRBV7-9; cdr3_nt: TGTGCCAGCACCCCCCGGCTAGCGGGAGACTACGAGCAGTACTTC; cdr3_aa: CASTPRLAGDYEQYF
j_call: TRBJ2-2; d_call: .; clone_size: once; v_call: TRBV7-9; cdr3_nt: TGTGCCAGCAGCCACTGGACTACTACGAACACCGGGGAGCTGTTTTTT; cdr3_aa: CASSHWTTTNTGELFF
j_call: TRBJ1-6; d_call: .; clone_size: few; v_call: TRBV7-2; cdr3_nt: TGTGCCAGCAGCCCTGGGCCGGGAGGGGGTTCACCCCTCCACTTT; cdr3_aa: CASSPGPGGGSPLHF
j_call: TRBJ2-7; d_call: TRBD2; clone_size: .; v_call: TRBV19; cdr3_nt: TGTGCCAGCAGTGGACGTATTAAGGCGCGGGAGAGCTACGAGCAGTACTTC; cdr3_aa: CASSGRIKARESYEQYF
j_call: TRBJ2-3; d_call: .; clone_size: .; v_call: TRBV19; cdr3_nt: TGTGCCAGTAGTATCACACAGCGGGGCACAGATACGCAGTATTTT; cdr3_aa: CASSITQRGTDTQYF
j_call: TRBJ2-5; d_call: .; clone_size: .; v_call: TRBV7-2; cdr3_nt: TGTGCCAGCAGCCCGGGATATGGACAAGAGACCCAGTACTTC; cdr3_aa: CASSPGYGQETQYF
j_call: TRBJ1-5; d_call: TRBD1; clone_size: .; v_call: TRBV7-8; cdr3_nt: TGTGCCAGCAGCGAAGCGGGACAGGGCTACAATCAGCCCCAGCATTTT; cdr3_aa: CASSEAGQGYNQPQHF
j_call: TRBJ2-3; d_call: .; clone_size: .; v_call: TRBV14; cdr3_nt: TGTGCCAGCAGCCCCGGCCCAGGCACAGATACGCAGTATTTT; cdr3_aa: CASSPGPGTDTQYF
j_call: TRBJ2-1; d_call: TRBD1; clone_size: .; v_call: TRBV24-1; cdr3_nt: TGTGCCACCAGTGACCCCGGGACAGGTCAGTTCTTC; cdr3_aa: CATSDPGTGQFF
j_call: TRBJ2-1; d_call: .; clone_size: .; v_call: TRBV6-4; cdr3_nt: TGTGCCAGCAGTGACTCCGAGGGGAGTTACAATGAGCAGTTCTTC; cdr3_aa: CASSDSEGSYNEQFF
j_call: TRBJ1-6; d_call: TRBD1; clone_size: few; v_call: TRBV4-2; cdr3_nt: TGTGCCAGCAGCGATGACAGGGAAAATTCACCCCTCCACTTT; cdr3_aa: CASSDDRENSPLHF
j_call: TRBJ2-1; d_call: TRBD2; clone_size: .; v_call: TRBV7-8; cdr3_nt: TGTGCCAGCAGCTTCCTAGCGGGCAGCTCCTACAATGAGCAGTTCTTC; cdr3_aa: CASSFLAGSSYNEQFF
j_call: TRBJ1-2; d_call: TRBD1; clone_size: .; v_call: TRBV11-2; cdr3_nt: TGTGCCAGCAGCTTACAGGGGGTCTATGGCTACACCTTC; cdr3_aa: CASSLQGVYGYTF
j_call: TRBJ1-5; d_call: .; clone_size: .; v_call: TRBV29-1; cdr3_nt: TGCAGCGTCAGGGATCCCAATCAGCCCCAGCATTTT; cdr3_aa: CSVRDPNQPQHF
j_call: TRBJ1-2; d_call: TRBD1; clone_size: .; v_call: TRBV6-5; cdr3_nt: TGTGCCAGCAGTTTATCCTCCGGGACAGGGCACACCTTC; cdr3_aa: CASSLSSGTGHTF
j_call: TRBJ1-1; d_call: .; clone_size: .; v_call: TRBV11-3; cdr3_nt: TGTGCCAGCAGCTTGGGGAACCTGAACACTGAAGCTTTCTTT; cdr3_aa: CASSLGNLNTEAFF
j_call: TRBJ2-5; d_call: .; clone_size: .; v_call: TRBV10-3; cdr3_nt: TGTGCCATCAGTGAGGCAGGGGCGGCGGAGGAGACCCAGTACTTC; cdr3_aa: CAISEAGAAEETQYF
j_call: TRBJ1-5; d_call: .; clone_size: .; v_call: TRBV6-1; cdr3_nt: TGTGCCAGCAGTGAAGCGGGAGGTAGCAATCAGCCCCAGCATTTT; cdr3_aa: CASSEAGGSNQPQHF
j_call: TRBJ2-3; d_call: .; clone_size: .; v_call: TRBV13; cdr3_nt: TGTGCCAGCAGTTTCCGGCCCGCCCGTGGCACAGATACGCAGTATTTT; cdr3_aa: CASSFRPARGTDTQYF
j_call: TRBJ2-2; d_call: .; clone_size: few; v_call: TRBV7-3; cdr3_nt: TGTGCCAGCAGCTTAGGCAGAAACACCGGGGAGCTGTTTTTT; cdr3_aa: CASSLGRNTGELFF
j_call: TRBJ1-5; d_call: .; clone_size: few; v_call: TRBV19; cdr3_nt: TGTGCCAGTAGTAGTGGTTCAGGAGGGAATCAGCCCCAGCATTTT; cdr3_aa: CASSSGSGGNQPQHF
j_call: TRBJ2-1; d_call: TRBD2; clone_size: few; v_call: TRBV6-5; cdr3_nt: TGTGCCATCAGTGACCTAGCGGGGGAGTTCTTC; cdr3_aa: CAISDLAGEFF
j_call: TRBJ1-1; d_call: .; clone_size: few; v_call: TRBV25-1; cdr3_nt: TGTGCCAGCAGTGAATTCGCAGTAACGAACACTGAAGCTTTCTTT; cdr3_aa: CASSEFAVTNTEAFF
j_call: TRBJ1-2; d_call: TRBD1; clone_size: .; v_call: TRBV2; cdr3_nt: TGTGCCAGCAGTGAACAGGGGGTTTATGGCTACACCTTC; cdr3_aa: CASSEQGVYGYTF
j_call: TRBJ2-2; d_call: .; clone_size: once; v_call: TRBV2; cdr3_nt: TGTGCCAGCAGTTTGGGATTAGGAGACTACACCGGGGAGCTGTTTTTT; cdr3_aa: CASSLGLGDYTGELFF
j_call: TRBJ2-1; d_call: TRBD1; clone_size: many; v_call: TRBV9; cdr3_nt: TGTGCCAGCAGCTCCCCTTTGGGCGTGGGGACAGGGGTCAATGAGCAGTTCTTC; cdr3_aa: CASSSPLGVGTGVNEQFF
j_call: TRBJ1-5; d_call: TRBD1; clone_size: many; v_call: TRBV12-3/TRBV12-4; cdr3_nt: TGTGCCAGCAGTCCCCCGACAGGGGCTGGCAATCAGCCCCAGCATTTT; cdr3_aa: CASSPPTGAGNQPQHF
j_call: TRBJ2-5; d_call: TRBD2; clone_size: .; v_call: TRBV2; cdr3_nt: TGTGCCAGCAGTGAAGCGCCTCTAGCGGGAGGAGAGACCCAGTACTTC; cdr3_aa: CASSEAPLAGGETQYF
j_call: TRBJ2-2; d_call: .; clone_size: .; v_call: TRBV7-9; cdr3_nt: TGTGCCAGCAGCCTCGAGGGCGGCGGGGAGCTGTTTTTT; cdr3_aa: CASSLEGGGELFF
j_call: TRBJ2-7; d_call: .; clone_size: .; v_call: TRBV14; cdr3_nt: TGTGCCAGCAGCCGAGGGTCCGCGGGCGAGCAGTACTTC; cdr3_aa: CASSRGSAGEQYF
j_call: TRBJ1-1; d_call: .; clone_size: .; v_call: TRBV7-9; cdr3_nt: TGTGCCAGCAGCCAAGGACAGTCGGTGGGAGCTTTCTTT; cdr3_aa: CASSQGQSVGAFF
j_call: TRBJ1-2; d_call: .; clone_size: .; v_call: TRBV10-3; cdr3_nt: TGTGCCAGCAGAGAATCGCCGCCCCTCTATGGCTACACCTTC; cdr3_aa: CASRESPPLYGYTF
j_call: TRBJ2-7; d_call: TRBD1; clone_size: .; v_call: TRBV7-6; cdr3_nt: TGCGCCAGCAGCTTAGAGACCAGGGGGCGCTCCGAGCAGTACTTC; cdr3_aa: CASSLETRGRSEQYF
j_call: TRBJ2-1; d_call: TRBD1; clone_size: few; v_call: TRBV7-9; cdr3_nt: TGTGCCAGCAGCATAAGGGACAGGATCAGAAATGAGCAGTTCTTC; cdr3_aa: CASSIRDRIRNEQFF
j_call: TRBJ2-3; d_call: .; clone_size: .; v_call: TRBV7-9; cdr3_nt: TGTGCCAGCGGGCAGATTAGCACAGATACGCAGTATTTT; cdr3_aa: CASGQISTDTQYF
j_call: TRBJ1-5; d_call: .; clone_size: .; v_call: TRBV20-1; cdr3_nt: TGCAGTGCCCCAGGGTCGGTCAGTAATCAGCCCCAGCATTTT; cdr3_aa: CSAPGSVSNQPQHF
j_call: TRBJ1-5; d_call: .; clone_size: .; v_call: TRBV20-1; cdr3_nt: TGCAGTGCTAGAGGGACCGCCGGGACTGAGGGTATACAGCCCCAGCATTTT; cdr3_aa: CSARGTAGTEGIQPQHF
j_call: TRBJ2-1; d_call: .; clone_size: .; v_call: TRBV15; cdr3_nt: TGTGCCACCAGCAGAGTCGGGGGGGACAGTGAGCAGTTCTTC; cdr3_aa: CATSRVGGDSEQFF
j_call: TRBJ2-3; d_call: TRBD2; clone_size: .; v_call: TRBV7-6; cdr3_nt: TGTGCCAGCAGCTTACCCCCCTTGACTAGCGGGGTTCAGTATTTT; cdr3_aa: CASSLPPLTSGVQYF
j_call: TRBJ2-1; d_call: .; clone_size: .; v_call: TRBV7-2; cdr3_nt: TGTGCCAGCAGCCGCCTTGCAGGTGCGAATGAGCAGTTCTTC; cdr3_aa: CASSRLAGANEQFF
j_call: TRBJ1-6; d_call: .; clone_size: .; v_call: TRBV20-1; cdr3_nt: TGCAGTGCTAGGACCGCGGCAGATTCACCCCTCCACTTT; cdr3_aa: CSARTAADSPLHF
j_call: TRBJ2-7; d_call: TRBD1; clone_size: .; v_call: TRBV7-8; cdr3_nt: TGTGCCAGCAGCTTAGCGACAGGGCCCTACGAGCAGTACTTC; cdr3_aa: CASSLATGPYEQYF
j_call: TRBJ2-7; d_call: TRBD1; clone_size: .; v_call: TRBV12-3/TRBV12-4; cdr3_nt: TGTGCCAGCAGTTTAGAGACAGGGGGCGAGCAGTACTTC; cdr3_aa: CASSLETGGEQYF